Here is one TCR beta chain with its context. Its antigen is unidentified. A multiplex PCR was run with 60 Vbeta primers and 13 Jbeta primers. The protocol was immunoSEQ multiplex PCR, while the TCRdb copy is restricted to in-frame clones and leaves out a portion. The top ten hold 4% to 5% of the sample, which has just under 80,000 clones, over 60% seen once. These data come from a study of cytomegalovirus exposure and HLA in healthy donors. The CDR3 loop spans 17 amino acids. CDR1 is SGHTA and CDR2 is FQGTGA in the germline V gene. J gave up 2 bases and V 3 bases, and 5 bases lay outside the gene matches. General study points: Later on, an analysis showed TCR association rates differing by HLA locus, with DRB1 the most and HLA-C the fewest. Cytomegalovirus-associated TCR beta chains were listed, numbering 164.

The sequenced material came from PBMCs. V gene TRBV7-3 combines with J gene TRBJ2-1; 12 nucleotides align to TRBD2. The clonotype originates from a man aged 40-49 years in good health and CMV-seronegative. The chain's CDR3 is CASSLGLAGPPYNEQFF. In DNA, the CDR3 is TGTGCCAGCAGCTTGGGACTAGCGGGTCCTCCCTACAATGAGCAGTTCTTC.